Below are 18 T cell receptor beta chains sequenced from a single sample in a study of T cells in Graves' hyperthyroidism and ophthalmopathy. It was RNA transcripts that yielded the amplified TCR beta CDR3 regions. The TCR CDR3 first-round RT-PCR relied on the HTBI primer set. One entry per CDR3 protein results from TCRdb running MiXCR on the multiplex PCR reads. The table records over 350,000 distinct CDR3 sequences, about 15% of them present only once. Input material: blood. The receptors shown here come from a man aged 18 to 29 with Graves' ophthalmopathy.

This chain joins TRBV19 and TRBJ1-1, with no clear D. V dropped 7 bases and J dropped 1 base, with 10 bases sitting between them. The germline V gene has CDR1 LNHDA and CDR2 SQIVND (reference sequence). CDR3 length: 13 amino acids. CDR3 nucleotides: TGTGCCAGTATTCGGGTCTGGAACACTGAAGCTTTCTTT. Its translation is CASIRVWNTEAFF.

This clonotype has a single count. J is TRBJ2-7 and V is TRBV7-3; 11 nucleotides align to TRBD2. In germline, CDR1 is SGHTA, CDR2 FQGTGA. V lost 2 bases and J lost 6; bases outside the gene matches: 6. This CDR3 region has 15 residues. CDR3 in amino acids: CASSLGMTSGAEQYF. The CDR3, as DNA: TGTGCCAGCAGCTTAGGGATGACTAGCGGGGCCGAGCAGTACTTC.

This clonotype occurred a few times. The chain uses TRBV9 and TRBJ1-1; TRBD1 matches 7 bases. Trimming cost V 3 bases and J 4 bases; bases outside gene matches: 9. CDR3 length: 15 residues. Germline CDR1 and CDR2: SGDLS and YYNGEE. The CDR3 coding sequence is TGTGCCAGCAGCGGTACAGGGGCGGGGGCCACTGAAGCTTTCTTT. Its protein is CASSGTGAGATEAFF.

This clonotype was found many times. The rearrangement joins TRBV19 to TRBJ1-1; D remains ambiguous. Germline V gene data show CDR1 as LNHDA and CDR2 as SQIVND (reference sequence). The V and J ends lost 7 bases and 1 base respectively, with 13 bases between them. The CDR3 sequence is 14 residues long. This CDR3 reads CASTSRAANTEAFF. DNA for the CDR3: TGTGCCAGTACCTCACGGGCTGCGAACACTGAAGCTTTCTTT.

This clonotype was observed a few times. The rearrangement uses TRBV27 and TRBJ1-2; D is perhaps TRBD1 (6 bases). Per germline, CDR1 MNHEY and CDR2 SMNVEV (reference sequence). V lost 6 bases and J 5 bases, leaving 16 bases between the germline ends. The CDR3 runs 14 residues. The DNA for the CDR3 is TGTGCCAGCAGAGTAGCAGGGGCGGGGTATGGCTACACCTTC. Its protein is CASRVAGAGYGYTF.

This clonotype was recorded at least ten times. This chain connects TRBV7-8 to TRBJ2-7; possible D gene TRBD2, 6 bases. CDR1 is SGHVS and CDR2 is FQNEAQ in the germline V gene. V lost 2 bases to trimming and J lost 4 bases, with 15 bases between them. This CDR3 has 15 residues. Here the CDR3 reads CASSLLTGEAYEQYF. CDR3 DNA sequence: TGTGCCAGCAGCTTATTAACCGGGGAGGCTTACGAGCAGTACTTC. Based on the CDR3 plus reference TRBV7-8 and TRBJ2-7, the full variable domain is GAGVSQSPRYKVAKRGQDVALRCDPISGHVSLFWYQQALGQGPEFLTYFQNEAQLDKSGLPSDRFFAERPEGSVSTLKIQRTQQEDSAVYLCASSLLTGEAYEQYFGPGTRLTVT.

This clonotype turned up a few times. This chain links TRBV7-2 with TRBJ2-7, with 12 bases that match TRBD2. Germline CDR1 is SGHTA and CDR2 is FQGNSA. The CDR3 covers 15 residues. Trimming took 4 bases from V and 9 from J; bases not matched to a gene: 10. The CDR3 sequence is CASSSWTSGMSGQYF. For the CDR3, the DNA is TGTGCCAGCAGCTCGTGGACTAGCGGGATGAGTGGGCAGTACTTC.

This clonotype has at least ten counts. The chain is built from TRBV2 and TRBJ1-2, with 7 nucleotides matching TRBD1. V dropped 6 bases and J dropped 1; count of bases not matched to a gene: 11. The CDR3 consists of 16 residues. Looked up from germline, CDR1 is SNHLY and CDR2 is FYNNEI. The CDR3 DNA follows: TGTGCCAGCAGCCCTCCCTACAGGGGCGATAACTATGGCTACACCTTC. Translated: CASSPPYRGDNYGYTF.

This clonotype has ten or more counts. The CDR3 sequence is CASSPPGPGTEAFF. The CDR3 coding sequence is TGCGCCAGCAGCCCTCCAGGGCCGGGCACTGAAGCTTTCTTT. The gene calls are TRBV5-1 and TRBJ1-1, with D tentatively TRBD1 (5 bases). CDR3 length: 14 residues. Germline CDR1 and CDR2: SGHRS and YFSETQ. Deletions cut 4 bases from V and 4 bases from J, with 14 bases between. Looking up the rest from reference TRBV5-1 and TRBJ1-1 gives the full variable domain: KAGVTQTPRYLIKTRGQQVTLSCSPISGHRSVSWYQQTPGQGLQFLFEYFSETQRNKGNFPGRFSGRQFSNSRSEMNVSTLELGDSALYLCASSPPGPGTEAFFGQGTRLTVV.

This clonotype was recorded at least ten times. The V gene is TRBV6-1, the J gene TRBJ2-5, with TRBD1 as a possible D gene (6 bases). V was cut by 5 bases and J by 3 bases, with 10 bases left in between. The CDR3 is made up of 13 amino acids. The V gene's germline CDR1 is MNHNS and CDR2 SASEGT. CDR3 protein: CASSYYREETQYF. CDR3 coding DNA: TGTGCCAGCAGTTATTACAGGGAAGAGACCCAGTACTTC.

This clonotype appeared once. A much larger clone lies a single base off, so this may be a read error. In DNA form, the CDR3 reads TGTGCCAGCAGTGGCAGCGGGAGTGGAGGGCAGTACTTC. It translates to CASSGSGSGGQYF. The J gene is TRBJ2-7, the V gene TRBV27; 8 nucleotides agree with TRBD2. The CDR3 is made up of 13 amino acids. The J segment lost 9 bases and the V segment lost 5 bases, leaving 9 bases of the junction unmatched. Per germline, CDR1 MNHEY and CDR2 SMNVEV (reference sequence).

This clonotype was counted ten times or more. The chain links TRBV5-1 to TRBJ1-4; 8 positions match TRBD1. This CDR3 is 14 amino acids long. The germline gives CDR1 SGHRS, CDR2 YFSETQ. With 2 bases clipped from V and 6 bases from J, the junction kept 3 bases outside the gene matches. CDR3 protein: CASSFGTGYEKLFF. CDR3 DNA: TGCGCCAGCAGCTTTGGGACAGGCTATGAAAAACTGTTTTTT.

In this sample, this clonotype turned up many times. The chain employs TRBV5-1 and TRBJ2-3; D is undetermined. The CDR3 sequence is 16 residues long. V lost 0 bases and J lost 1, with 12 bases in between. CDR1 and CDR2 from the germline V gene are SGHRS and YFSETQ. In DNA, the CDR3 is TGCGCCAGCAGCTTGGTTCTCAGCCGTCGCACAGATACGCAGTATTTT. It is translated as CASSLVLSRRTDTQYF.

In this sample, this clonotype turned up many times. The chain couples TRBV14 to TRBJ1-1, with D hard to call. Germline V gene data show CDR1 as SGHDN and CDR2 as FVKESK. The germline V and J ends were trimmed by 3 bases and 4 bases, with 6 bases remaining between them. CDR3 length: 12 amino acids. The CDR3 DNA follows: TGTGCCAGCAGCCACGGATTCACTGAAGCTTTCTTT. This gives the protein CASSHGFTEAFF.

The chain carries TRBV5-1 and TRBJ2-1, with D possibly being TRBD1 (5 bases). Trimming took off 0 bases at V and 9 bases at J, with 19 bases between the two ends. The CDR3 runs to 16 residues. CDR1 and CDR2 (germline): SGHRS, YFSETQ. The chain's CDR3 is CASSLVVGAWGGEQFF. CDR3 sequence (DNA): TGCGCCAGCAGCTTGGTGGTTGGGGCTTGGGGTGGTGAGCAGTTCTTC. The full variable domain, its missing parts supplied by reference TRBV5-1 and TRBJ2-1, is KAGVTQTPRYLIKTRGQQVTLSCSPISGHRSVSWYQQTPGQGLQFLFEYFSETQRNKGNFPGRFSGRQFSNSRSEMNVSTLELGDSALYLCASSLVVGAWGGEQFFGPGTRLTVL.

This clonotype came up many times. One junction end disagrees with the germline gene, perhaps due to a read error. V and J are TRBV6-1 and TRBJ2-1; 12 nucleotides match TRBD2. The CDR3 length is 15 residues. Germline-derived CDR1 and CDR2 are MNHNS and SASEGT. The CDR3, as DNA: TGCGCCAGCAGCCCTCTAGCGGGAGGGCCCCATGAGCAGTTCTTC. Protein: CASSPLAGGPHEQFF.

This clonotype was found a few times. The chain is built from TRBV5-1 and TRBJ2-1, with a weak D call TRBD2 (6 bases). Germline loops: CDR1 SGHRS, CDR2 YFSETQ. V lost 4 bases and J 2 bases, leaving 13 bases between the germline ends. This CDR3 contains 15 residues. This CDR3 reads CASSPGTLAYNEQFF. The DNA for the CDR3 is TGCGCCAGCAGCCCGGGGACTTTAGCCTACAATGAGCAGTTCTTC.

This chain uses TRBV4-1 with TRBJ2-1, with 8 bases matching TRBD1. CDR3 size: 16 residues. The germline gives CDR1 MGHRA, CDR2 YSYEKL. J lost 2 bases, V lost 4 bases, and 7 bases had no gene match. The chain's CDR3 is CASSRETGDTYNEQFF. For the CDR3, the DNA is TGCGCCAGCAGCCGGGAGACAGGGGATACCTACAATGAGCAGTTCTTC.